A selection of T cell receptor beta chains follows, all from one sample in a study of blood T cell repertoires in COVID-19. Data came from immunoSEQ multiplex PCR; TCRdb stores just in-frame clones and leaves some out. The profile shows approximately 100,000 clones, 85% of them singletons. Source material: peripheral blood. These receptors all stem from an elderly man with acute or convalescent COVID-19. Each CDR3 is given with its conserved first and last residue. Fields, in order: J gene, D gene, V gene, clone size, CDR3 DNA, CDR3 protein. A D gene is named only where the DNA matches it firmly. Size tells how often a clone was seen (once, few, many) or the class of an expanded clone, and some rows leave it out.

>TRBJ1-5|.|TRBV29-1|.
TGCAGCGTTGGCACGGACTATAGCAATCAGCCCCAGCATTTT
CSVGTDYSNQPQHF
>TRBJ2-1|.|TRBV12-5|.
TGTGCTAGTGGTTTCGTTGGAGGGCGGGATGAGCAGTTCTTC
CASGFVGGRDEQFF
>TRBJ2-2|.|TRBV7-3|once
TGTGCCAGCAGCTTAGTCCAGGGGAACACCGGGGAGCTGTTTTTT
CASSLVQGNTGELFF
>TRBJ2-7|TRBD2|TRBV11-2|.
TGTGCCAGCAGCACAGGACTAGCGGGCTCCTACGAGCAGTACTTC
CASSTGLAGSYEQYF
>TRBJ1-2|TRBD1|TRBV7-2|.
TGTGCCAGCAGCTTGGCGGGACAGGGTCCCTATGGCTACACCTTC
CASSLAGQGPYGYTF
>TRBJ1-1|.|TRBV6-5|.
TGTGCCAGCAGTTTGGAGATGAACACTGAAGCTTTCTTT
CASSLEMNTEAFF
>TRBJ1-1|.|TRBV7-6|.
TGTGCCAGCAGCCCTGTGGGCGGGTCGAACACTGAAGCTTTCTTT
CASSPVGGSNTEAFF
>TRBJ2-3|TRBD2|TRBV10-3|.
TGTGCCATCAGAACTAGCGGGAGTTTAGATACGCAGTATTTT
CAIRTSGSLDTQYF
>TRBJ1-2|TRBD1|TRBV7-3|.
TGTGCCAGCAGCCCGACGGACAGGGCCTGGGGCTACACCTTC
CASSPTDRAWGYTF
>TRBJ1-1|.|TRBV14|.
TGTGCCAGCAGCCGCTTACTAAACACTGAAGCTTTCTTT
CASSRLLNTEAFF
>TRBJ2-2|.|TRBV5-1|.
TGCGCCAGCAGTTTGATTAGCGGAGACACCGGGGAGCTGTTTTTT
CASSLISGDTGELFF
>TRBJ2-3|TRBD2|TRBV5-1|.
TGCGCCAGCAGCCAAGGGACTAGCGGGAGCACAGATACGCAGTATTTT
CASSQGTSGSTDTQYF
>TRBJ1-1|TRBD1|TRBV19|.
TGTGCCAGTAGTATACGACAGGGGGCTTTCTTT
CASSIRQGAFF
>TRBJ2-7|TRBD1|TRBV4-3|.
TGCGCCAGCAGCGCTCGGACAGGACCCTACGAGCAGTACTTC
CASSARTGPYEQYF
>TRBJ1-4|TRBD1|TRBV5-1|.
TGCGCCAGCAGCTTGGGCAGGGGGGATGAAAAACTGTTTTTT
CASSLGRGDEKLFF
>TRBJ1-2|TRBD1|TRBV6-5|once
TGTGCCAGCAGCCTGACAGGGACGGCCTATGGCTACACCTTC
CASSLTGTAYGYTF
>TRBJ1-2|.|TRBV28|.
TGTGCCAGCAGTTTATGGGGGGCAGCCCCTAACTATGGCTACACCTTC
CASSLWGAAPNYGYTF
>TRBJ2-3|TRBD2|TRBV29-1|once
TGCAGCGTTGAGGGGACTAGCAGAGATACGCAGTATTTT
CSVEGTSRDTQYF
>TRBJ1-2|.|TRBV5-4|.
TGTGCCAGCAGCTCCAAACAAAGTCCTAACTATGGCTACACCTTC
CASSSKQSPNYGYTF
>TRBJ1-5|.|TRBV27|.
TGTGCCAGCAGTTTAATGACTGGTAGCAATCAGCCCCAGCATTTT
CASSLMTGSNQPQHF
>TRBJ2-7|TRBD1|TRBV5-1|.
TGCGCCAGCAGCTTGTCGACAGGGGGCCACGAGCAGTACTTC
CASSLSTGGHEQYF
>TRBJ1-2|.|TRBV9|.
TGTGCCAGCAGCGAGGGTGGGACAAGAGCTAACTATGGCTACACCTTC
CASSEGGTRANYGYTF
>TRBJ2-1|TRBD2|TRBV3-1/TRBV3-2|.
TGTGCCAGCAGCCAAGATGCGACTAGCGGGAGTTTGAGTCAGTTCTTC
CASSQDATSGSLSQFF
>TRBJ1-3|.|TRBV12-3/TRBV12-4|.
TGTGCCAGCAGGACGGGCCTAGGAGGGACCATATATTTT
CASRTGLGGTIYF
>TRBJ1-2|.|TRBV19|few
TGTGCCAGTAGTATAGCAACAGGGGGCTACACCTTC
CASSIATGGYTF
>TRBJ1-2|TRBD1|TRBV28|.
TGTGCCACCACGGGCGGAGGGGGCTTACGAATTTTT
CATTGGGGLRIF
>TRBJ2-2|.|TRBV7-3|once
TGTGCCAGCAGCTTCGCTAGGTCCACCGGGGAGCTGTTTTTT
CASSFARSTGELFF
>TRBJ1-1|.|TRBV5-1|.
TGCGCCAGCAATACGGGACCCCAAGAAGGGGGAGTTGCTTTCTTT
CASNTGPQEGGVAFF
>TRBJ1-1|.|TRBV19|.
TGTGCCAGTAGTATAGGGAGGGGCACTGAAGCTTTCTTT
CASSIGRGTEAFF
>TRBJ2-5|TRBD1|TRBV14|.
TGTGCCAGCAGCGCCCGACGTACAGGGGCTGGGGAGACCCAGTACTTC
CASSARRTGAGETQYF
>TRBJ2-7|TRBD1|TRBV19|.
TGTGCCAGTAGTATAGTAAGGGGGCAGGACTACGAGCAGTACTTC
CASSIVRGQDYEQYF